What follows describes a single T cell receptor beta chain. The antigen remains unidentified. This sample is part of a study of OX40 agonist ivuxolimab in advanced cancers. Study-level information: Every 2 weeks, patients got intravenous ivuxolimab at one of six dose levels (0.01-10 mg/kg). Dose-escalation cases comprised hepatocellular carcinoma, melanoma, renal cell or head and neck cancer. Study-level results: CD8+ T cells averaged more expanded clones than CD4+. There were also nonresponders showing low normalized T-cell clonal expansion.

Profiled with immunoSEQ multiplex PCR; TCRdb holds only in-frame clones, not every one. The sample lists 35,000 or so clones, about 88% occurring once. The CDR3 covers 15 residues. The V gene lost 0 bases and the J gene lost 4 bases, with 15 bases spanning the gap. Germline CDR1 and CDR2: GTSNPN and SVGIG (reference sequence). This sample comprised CD4+ or CD8+ T cells sorted from blood, obtained in a trial of the OX40 agonist ivuxolimab. The chain combines TRBV30 with TRBJ1-2; perhaps TRBD1 as D (6 bases). The receptor's source is an adult with an advanced solid tumor such as melanoma, head and neck, liver or kidney cancer. DNA for the CDR3: TGTGCCTGGAGTGTCGGACAGCTAGCCCCCTATGGCTACACCTTC. Residues: CAWSVGQLAPYGYTF. The complete variable domain, with remaining parts taken from reference TRBV30 and TRBJ1-2, reads SQTIHQWPATLVQPVGSPLSLECTVEGTSNPNLYWYRQAAGRGLQLLFYSVGIGQISSEVPQNLSASRPQDRQFILSSKKLLLSDSGFYLCAWSVGQLAPYGYTFGSGTRLTVV.